A selection of T cell receptor beta chains follows, all from one sample in a study of CD8+ T cells in alopecia areata. The protocol was immunoSEQ multiplex PCR, while the TCRdb copy is restricted to in-frame clones and leaves out a portion. The sample consists of over 100,000 clones, around 53% of them appearing once. This specimen was CD4+ T cells sorted from blood, taken at week 4, from a patient treated with tofacitinib. The receptors shown here come from a human donor with alopecia areata. Both conserved end residues are part of each CDR3. Fields, in order: J gene, V gene, clone size, CDR3 protein. The size of a clone is reported for some rows only, either as once, few or many, or as a class for expanded clones.

TRBJ1-2 TRBV29-1 few CSTNRDRENYGYTF
TRBJ1-2 TRBV27 . CASSFTWGGTSNYGYTF
TRBJ2-3 TRBV9 . CASSVTSGGPDTQYF
TRBJ2-2 TRBV2 few CASSEGRVTGELFF
TRBJ2-7 TRBV29-1 . CSVGSSGVPNEQYF
TRBJ1-2 TRBV29-1 . CSVGAGGYGYTF
TRBJ2-1 TRBV30 . CAFGGAGEISYEQFF
TRBJ2-6 TRBV10-3 . CAISEVNGGANVLTF
TRBJ2-5 TRBV4-2 . CASGPGTASGQETQYF
TRBJ1-2 TRBV30 . CAWSLRRGPYGYTF
TRBJ2-5 TRBV7-2 few CASSITGGGETQYF
TRBJ1-1 TRBV6-5 . CASSPVGVNTEAFF
TRBJ1-1 TRBV5-6 few CASSLGGGIGTEAFF
TRBJ2-7 TRBV23-1 . CASSQSGRSPFGQYF
TRBJ1-2 TRBV2 . CAITINYDGRYGYTF
TRBJ2-3 TRBV29-1 few CSGRSTDTQYF
TRBJ2-2 TRBV29-1 few CSATHPFTGELFF
TRBJ1-4 TRBV30 . CAWSVYQGEKLFF
TRBJ1-1 TRBV7-6 . CASSKRRDSGRTEAFF
TRBJ2-7 TRBV6-5 . CASSLDRSAYEQYF
TRBJ2-3 TRBV29-1 . CSVEGGRGGWLTDTQYF
TRBJ1-5 TRBV30 . CAWSMTGYQPQHF
TRBJ1-1 TRBV7-9 . CASSPGQVNTEAFF
TRBJ2-1 TRBV11-1 many CASSPRTGTYNEQFF
TRBJ2-3 TRBV6-5 . CASSNTDTQYF
TRBJ2-7 TRBV29-1 . CSVVGGNPYEQYF
TRBJ1-6 TRBV9 . CASSEGPNNSPLHF
TRBJ1-1 TRBV19 few CASRSNTEAFF
TRBJ1-1 TRBV6-5 . CASRMGPNTEAFF
TRBJ2-7 TRBV7-9 once CASSLGEQYF
TRBJ1-2 TRBV9 . CASNPSTESYGYTF
TRBJ1-1 TRBV2 . CASRVEGNTEAFF
TRBJ2-1 TRBV30 few CAWRVGANEQFF
TRBJ1-5 TRBV30 . CAWSVGVGNQPQHF
TRBJ2-1 TRBV29-1 few CSVVLVTRSSYNEQFF
TRBJ1-6 TRBV11-2 . CASSSYGTGRNSPLHF
TRBJ1-4 TRBV5-4 few CASSLGGQGEKLFF
TRBJ1-5 TRBV2 . CASSWDRGMKNQPQHF
TRBJ1-1 TRBV29-1 once CSVAPNTEAFF
TRBJ1-5 TRBV7-9 . CASSLDSNQPQHF
TRBJ2-7 TRBV5-1 . CASSLDRTHEQYF
TRBJ1-1 TRBV29-1 . CSVYRNTEAFF
TRBJ1-5 TRBV18 . CASSPADRGNQPQHF
TRBJ1-2 TRBV4-1 . CASSPGGQGSNYGYTF
TRBJ2-7 TRBV7-6 . CASSPDRGFSYEQYF
TRBJ2-5 TRBV29-1 . CSIGLGPTLGETQYF
TRBJ1-6 TRBV7-9 . CASSLGQGFYNSPLHF
TRBJ2-5 TRBV6-4 . CASSDGGSTQYF
TRBJ2-1 TRBV29-1 . CSLSGATYNEQFF
TRBJ1-5 TRBV7-9 . CASSLGGTVNQPQHF
TRBJ2-7 TRBV30 . CAWSGSAGGTYEQYF
TRBJ1-1 TRBV11-2 few CASSLVQYTEAFF
TRBJ1-2 TRBV30 . CAWSRSEGTF
TRBJ2-2 TRBV2 few CASSNRATGELFF
TRBJ1-1 TRBV28 . CASSLSPAEAFF